These 9 T cell receptor beta chains share one sample of origin, sequenced in a study of control samples from healthy donors and cancer patients. TCRdb's copy holds only in-frame clones and misses some; the assay was immunoSEQ multiplex PCR. The sample has about 130,000 clones, 89% seen once. Sequencing input: PBMCs. The origin of the receptors is a man aged 50 or older with head and neck cancer.

The rearrangement uses TRBV24-1 and TRBJ2-5; D remains ambiguous. Trimming left V 2 bases short and J 2 bases short, with 11 bases between. This CDR3 is built from 15 residues. Germline V gene lookup returns CDR1 KGHDR and CDR2 SFDVKD. The CDR3 bases are TGTGCCACCAGTGATTGGTTAGGGCAACAAGAGACCCAGTACTTC. This gives the protein CATSDWLGQQETQYF.

The genes are TRBV5-6 and TRBJ1-5; D gene uncertain. The CDR3 sequence is 13 residues long. Between the trimmed V and J ends, which lost 3 bases and 8 bases, there was a span of 12 bases. In germline, CDR1 is SGHDT, CDR2 YYEEEE. CDR3 DNA sequence: TGTGCCAGCAGCTCCCTCGGGGAGGAGCCCCAGCATTTT. Protein sequence: CASSSLGEEPQHF.

The V call is TRBV13, the J call TRBJ1-6, with 9 nucleotides matching TRBD1. Germline V gene lookup returns CDR1 PRHDT and CDR2 FYEKMQ (reference sequence). J lost 3 bases, V lost 5 bases, and 5 bases had no gene match. This CDR3 has 16 amino acids. The CDR3 spells CASSPSGQGYNSPLHF. The CDR3 DNA is TGTGCCAGCAGCCCGTCGGGACAGGGCTATAATTCACCCCTCCACTTT.

The chain is built from TRBV5-1 and TRBJ2-7; D is undetermined. V lost 0 bases and J 3 bases, leaving 10 bases between the germline ends. CDR3 length: 14 amino acids. Germline V gene sequence: CDR1 SGHRS, CDR2 YFSETQ. The DNA for the CDR3 is TGCGCCAGCAGCTTGGAGTCAGACCACTACGAGCAGTACTTC. Translation gives CASSLESDHYEQYF.

The chain recombines TRBV7-8 with TRBJ1-5, with a tentative D call TRBD1 (6 bases). V dropped 5 bases and J dropped 4 bases, with 18 bases sitting between them. Germline V gene lookup returns CDR1 SGHVS and CDR2 FQNEAQ. CDR3 size: 16 residues. This chain's CDR3 is CASSPRNRVLNQPQHF. The CDR3 nucleotides read TGTGCCAGCAGCCCGCGCAACAGGGTTCTGAATCAGCCCCAGCATTTT.

The chain couples TRBV28 to TRBJ2-7; D is uncertain. Trimming removed 4 bases at V and 3 bases at J, with 4 bases between. The CDR3 is 11 amino acids. Germline lookup yields CDR1 MDHEN and CDR2 SYDVKM. The CDR3 protein is CASSSLYEQYF. CDR3 in DNA: TGTGCCAGCAGTTCCCTCTACGAGCAGTACTTC. Complete variable domain (other parts from reference TRBV28 and TRBJ2-7): DVKVTQSSRYLVKRTGEKVFLECVQDMDHENMFWYRQDPGLGLRLIYFSYDVKMKEKGDIPEGYSVSREKKERFSLILESASTNQTSMYLCASSSLYEQYFGPGTRLTVT.

The gene calls are TRBV5-1 and TRBJ1-1; D unresolved. In germline, CDR1 is SGHRS, CDR2 YFSETQ. This CDR3 spans 13 amino acids. Trimming took off 0 bases at V and 0 bases at J, with 3 bases between the two ends. The CDR3 loop reads CASSLGLNTEAFF. The CDR3 region has the DNA TGCGCCAGCAGCTTGGGCCTGAACACTGAAGCTTTCTTT.

This rearrangement joins TRBV30 to TRBJ2-1, with D perhaps TRBD2 (6 bases). CDR3 length: 12 residues. Trimming stripped 2 bases from V and 7 bases from J, with 9 bases between. Germline V gene sequence: CDR1 GTSNPN, CDR2 SVGIG (reference sequence). CDR3 amino acids: CAWSLAGNEQFF. The CDR3 nucleotides are TGTGCCTGGAGTCTGGCGGGGAATGAGCAGTTCTTC.

This clone was observed a handful of times. The chain is built from TRBV2 and TRBJ2-1, with D perhaps given as TRBD1 or TRBD2 (5 bases each). CDR3 length: 13 amino acids. Trimming removed 7 bases from V and 3 bases from J, with 10 bases in between. The germline CDR1 and CDR2 sequences are SNHLY and FYNNEI. The CDR3 spells CASTFGGYNEQFF. Written as DNA, the CDR3 is TGTGCCAGCACTTTTGGGGGCTACAATGAGCAGTTCTTC. The variable domain in full, completed from reference TRBV2 and TRBJ2-1, reads EPEVTQTPSHQVTQMGQEVILRCVPISNHLYFYWYRQILGQKVEFLVSFYNNEISEKSEIFDDQFSVERPDGSNFTLKIRSTKLEDSAMYFCASTFGGYNEQFFGPGTRLTVL.